The entry below describes one TCR beta chain. One end of the junction fails to match germline, which may point to a read error. Those who donated were healthy bone marrow donors. This specimen belongs to a study of cytomegalovirus exposure and HLA in healthy donors. The PCR made use of 60 Vbeta and 13 Jbeta primers. Data came from immunoSEQ multiplex PCR; TCRdb stores just in-frame clones and leaves some out. Its listing shows fewer than 75,000 clones. This CDR3 is 16 amino acids long. In germline, CDR1 is MGHRA, CDR2 YSYEKL. Source material: PBMCs. This receptor was obtained from a boy younger than 18 in good health and CMV-seronegative. J is TRBJ2-7 and V is TRBV4-1; a possible D gene is TRBD2 (6 bases). In DNA form, the CDR3 reads TGTGCCAGCAGCCAAGAGGAGGGACCTGGGTCCTACGAGCAGTACTTC. This encodes CASSQEEGPGSYEQYF.